Below, 3 T cell receptor beta chains from the same sample are listed, as sequenced in a study of blood T cell repertoires in COVID-19. Measured with immunoSEQ multiplex PCR; TCRdb has only the in-frame clones, and not every one. The data hold approximately 69,000 clones, with over 75% observed a single time. The sequenced sample was peripheral blood. These receptor sequences come from a man between 45 and 60 years old with acute or convalescent COVID-19.

This chain uses TRBV7-3 with TRBJ2-1, with 12 bases matching TRBD2. After removal of 2 bases from V and 4 bases from J, the junction contained 3 bases not matched to a gene. CDR3 length: 16 amino acids. Germline-derived CDR1 and CDR2 are SGHTA and FQGTGA. CDR3 region: CASSLGGLAGYNEQFF. The CDR3 DNA is TGTGCCAGCAGCTTAGGCGGACTAGCGGGATACAATGAGCAGTTCTTC.

As regards this clone: The sample holds other DNA sequences that translate to the same CDR3. The V and J genes are TRBV7-9 and TRBJ2-1; 10 nucleotides line up with TRBD1. From germline, CDR1 is SEHNR and CDR2 FQNEAQ (reference sequence). J lost 6 bases, V lost 4 bases, and 6 bases had no gene match. The CDR3 has 15 residues. CDR3: CASSWGQGTGNEQFF. The CDR3 nucleotides read TGTGCCAGCAGCTGGGGACAGGGGACGGGCAATGAGCAGTTCTTC.

CDR3 DNA: TGTGCCACCAGTGGAGGGTCTGACTATGGCTACACCTTC. Encoded protein: CATSGGSDYGYTF. V and J are TRBV24-1 and TRBJ1-2; D is ambiguous. Germline assignment: CDR1 KGHDR and CDR2 SFDVKD. The V end was cut by 5 bases, the J end by 3 bases, with 9 bases between. The length of the CDR3 is 13 residues.